Below are 7 T cell receptor beta chains sequenced from a single sample in a study of blood T cell repertoires in COVID-19. Clones were read by immunoSEQ multiplex PCR, and TCRdb kept only the in-frame ones, dropping some. The sample records 150,000 or so clones, more than 85% being singletons. The sequencing input was peripheral blood. The receptors derive from a man in his fifties with acute or convalescent COVID-19.

This clone was picked up a small number of times. CDR3 protein: CASSDSGGYNEQFF. CDR3 DNA sequence: TGTGCCAGCAGTGACAGCGGGGGATACAATGAGCAGTTCTTC. The chain carries TRBV2 and TRBJ2-1, with 8 bases matching TRBD2. Per germline, CDR1 SNHLY and CDR2 FYNNEI. The V gene end was trimmed by 3 bases and the J gene end by 4 bases; junction bases not matched to a gene: 2. The CDR3 consists of 14 residues.

The chain uses TRBV3-1 (or the pseudogene TRBV3-2) and TRBJ2-7; TRBD2 matches at 9 bases. The junction had 3 bases not matched to a gene; V was cut back by 4 bases and J by 5 bases. Germline assignment: CDR1 LGHDT and CDR2 YNNKEL (reference sequence). The CDR3 totals 13 residues. The CDR3 DNA reads as TGTGCCAGCAGCCTGGGACTAGCCGACGAGCAGTACGTC. Its protein is CASSLGLADEQYV.

The rearrangement joins TRBV11-1 to TRBJ2-1; 8 positions agree with TRBD2. After removal of 4 bases from V and 3 bases from J, the junction contained 5 bases not matched to a gene. CDR1 and CDR2 (germline): SGHAT, FQDESV (reference sequence). CDR3 length equals 15 residues. The CDR3 nucleotides read TGTGCCAGCAGCTCCGCCGGGACTAGCTACAATGAGCAGTTCTTC. It yields the protein CASSSAGTSYNEQFF.

This sequence joins TRBV27 and TRBJ1-4, with D perhaps matching TRBD1 (6 bases). Per the germline V gene, CDR1 is MNHEY and CDR2 is SMNVEV (reference sequence). The CDR3 spans 12 residues. Trimming took 7 bases from V and 5 from J, leaving 8 bases between them. The CDR3 sequence is CASKQGNEKLFF. The CDR3 region has the DNA TGTGCCAGCAAACAGGGAAATGAAAAACTGTTTTTT. The variable domain in full, with the rest retrieved from reference TRBV27 and TRBJ1-4, is EAQVTQNPRYLITVTGKKLTVTCSQNMNHEYMSWYRQDPGLGLRQIYYSMNVEVTDKGDVPEGYKVSRKEKRNFPLILESPSPNQTSLYFCASKQGNEKLFFGSGTQLSVL.

This clone was seen only once. The V call is TRBV2, the J call TRBJ1-1, with TRBD1 identical over 7 bases. The CDR3 sequence is 14 residues long. Looked up from germline, CDR1 is SNHLY and CDR2 is FYNNEI. V gave up 4 bases and J gave up 1 base; unmatched junction bases: 3. The CDR3 loop is CASSGQGWNTEAFF. DNA of the CDR3: TGTGCCAGCAGTGGACAGGGCTGGAACACTGAAGCTTTCTTT.

This chain joins TRBV4-3 and TRBJ1-3, with 7 nucleotides matching TRBD1. The germline gives CDR1 LGHNA, CDR2 YSLEER. Trimming took 4 bases from V and 4 from J; bases not matched to a gene: 7. CDR3 size: 15 residues. Here the CDR3 reads CASSPVDRVGNTIYF. CDR3 DNA sequence: TGCGCCAGCAGCCCAGTAGACAGGGTGGGAAACACCATATATTTT.

V gene TRBV7-8 combines with J gene TRBJ2-2; D unclear. CDR3 length: 16 residues. The V and J ends lost 1 base and 1 base respectively, with 10 bases between them. The germline CDR1 and CDR2 sequences are SGHVS and FQNEAQ. The CDR3 bases are TGTGCCAGCAGCTTAGTGGTGGTACAGAACACCGGGGAGCTGTTTTTT. Translating it yields CASSLVVVQNTGELFF.